The next 30 T cell receptor beta chains were all read from a single sample in a study of blood T cells in healthy people across ages (dated by TCRdb to about 2015). The library relied on 5' RACE. Instrument used: Illumina HiSeq 2500. A second PCR of about 7 to 12 cycles was performed with a sample-barcoded 5' primer and a J-beta primer mix. Starting from the raw public reads, TCRdb applied fastp trimming at Q25, assembled clones with MiXCR and retained in-frame beta chains. Each entry merges the rows of one CDR3 protein and shows their most common DNA and genes. Counted in this sample were about 1 million distinct CDR3 sequences; under 45% of them appeared once. Approximately 20% of the sample is in the top ten clones. Sequencing was carried out using blood. Receptors were obtained from a woman aged 60-70 years in good health.

The table lists this clonotype with a count of one. V usage is TRBV13 and J usage is TRBJ2-3; the D is unclear. The CDR3 has 15 residues. Per the germline V gene, CDR1 is PRHDT and CDR2 is FYEKMQ (reference sequence). The germline V and J ends were trimmed by 1 base and 2 bases, with 10 bases remaining between them. The CDR3 coding sequence is TGTGCCAGCAGCTTAGAGGGCGGAACCACAGATACGCAGTATTTT. It encodes CASSLEGGTTDTQYF.

This clonotype has a handful of counts. This chain connects TRBV11-2 to TRBJ2-3; D is uncertain. The CDR3 has 16 residues. Germline V lookup: CDR1 SGHAT, CDR2 FQNNGV. Trimming took 5 bases from V and 4 from J, leaving 19 bases between them. The CDR3 loop is CASSPSVASAADTQYF. The CDR3 bases are TGTGCCAGCAGCCCTAGTGTTGCGTCGGCGGCAGATACGCAGTATTTT.

This clonotype has only a few counts. The J gene is TRBJ2-7, the V gene TRBV6-1, with 9 nucleotides matching TRBD1. The CDR3 totals 18 residues. V lost 8 bases, J lost 2 bases, and 19 bases stayed unmatched. The germline CDR1 and CDR2 sequences are MNHNS and SASEGT. The CDR3 sequence: CASRGLGTGRRLTYEQYF. DNA of the CDR3: TGTGCCAGCCGGGGACTTGGGACAGGGAGAAGACTAACCTACGAGCAGTACTTC.

The chain couples TRBV2 to TRBJ2-1, with TRBD2 as a possible D gene (6 bases). Trimming removed 7 bases at V and 8 bases at J, with 18 bases between. The CDR3 is 14 residues long. In germline, CDR1 is SNHLY, CDR2 FYNNEI. The CDR3 region is CASNRDSLTYEQFF. The CDR3 DNA sequence: TGTGCCAGCAACCGGGACTCTCTCACATATGAGCAGTTCTTC. The full variable domain, its missing parts supplied by reference TRBV2 and TRBJ2-1, is EPEVTQTPSHQVTQMGQEVILRCVPISNHLYFYWYRQILGQKVEFLVSFYNNEISEKSEIFDDQFSVERPDGSNFTLKIRSTKLEDSAMYFCASNRDSLTYEQFFGPGTRLTVL.

The chain couples TRBV28 to TRBJ2-1; 11 positions agree with TRBD1. V gave up 5 bases and J gave up 2 bases; unmatched junction bases: 2. Germline assignment: CDR1 MDHEN and CDR2 SYDVKM. The CDR3 covers 15 residues. CDR3: CASSGTGGTYNEQFF. The CDR3 DNA sequence: TGTGCCAGCAGTGGGACAGGGGGGACCTACAATGAGCAGTTCTTC.

The table lists this clonotype with a few counts. This chain links TRBV7-6 with TRBJ1-1; a possible D gene is TRBD1 (5 bases). Germline CDR1 reads SGHVS; CDR2 reads FNYEAQ. The V gene lost 5 bases and the J gene lost 7 bases, with 17 bases spanning the gap. The CDR3 is 14 amino acids. The CDR3 sequence: CASSPGTRGVEAFF. The DNA for the CDR3 is TGTGCCAGCAGCCCCGGGACCCGAGGTGTTGAAGCTTTCTTT.

This clonotype appeared many times. The rearrangement uses TRBV10-3 and TRBJ2-5; D is perhaps TRBD2 (6 bases). This CDR3 region has 15 residues. Between the trimmed V and J ends, which lost 0 bases and 5 bases, there was a span of 13 bases. Germline V gives CDR1 ENHRY, CDR2 SYGVKD. DNA for the CDR3: TGTGCCATCAGTGAGTCTGCGGGATCGGGTGAGACCCAGTACTTC. Its translation is CAISESAGSGETQYF.

The rearrangement uses TRBV20-1 and TRBJ2-1; 12 bases line up with TRBD2. CDR1 is DFQATT, CDR2 SNEGSKA, per germline (reference sequence). V lost 5 bases, J lost 8 bases, and 13 bases stayed unmatched. The CDR3 totals 16 residues. This CDR3 reads CSAWGNLAGGPYEQFF. DNA for the CDR3: TGCAGTGCTTGGGGGAATCTAGCGGGAGGGCCCTATGAGCAGTTCTTC.

V and J are TRBV10-3 and TRBJ2-1, with D perhaps matching TRBD2 (5 bases). Trimming took 3 bases from V and 5 from J, leaving 8 bases between them. The germline V gene has CDR1 ENHRY and CDR2 SYGVKD. The CDR3 runs to 13 residues. The CDR3 bases are TGTGCCATCAGTGAATCAGCGGACAATGAGCAGTTCTTC. It codes for CAISESADNEQFF.

This clonotype was picked up many times. The rearrangement uses TRBV10-1 and TRBJ2-1; D is uncertain. The CDR3 sequence is 13 residues long. V lost 0 bases and J lost 7, with 7 bases in between. Germline values: CDR1 WNHNN, CDR2 SYGVQD (reference sequence). CDR3 sequence: CASSESITNEQFF. In nucleotides, the CDR3 is TGCGCCAGCAGTGAGTCGATCACGAATGAGCAGTTCTTC.

The CDR3: CASVKGGEYEQYF. The CDR3 DNA is TGTGCCAGCGTGAAGGGTGGAGAGTACGAGCAGTACTTC. The chain has TRBV6-1 and TRBJ2-7; unclear D gene. The length of the CDR3 is 13 residues. Per the germline V gene, CDR1 is MNHNS and CDR2 is SASEGT. Between the trimmed V and J ends, which lost 8 bases and 4 bases, there was a span of 15 bases.

This sequence joins TRBV5-6 and TRBJ1-2; no clear D gene. V was pared by 1 base and J by 3 bases, with 13 bases between. Per germline, CDR1 SGHDT and CDR2 YYEEEE. The length of the CDR3 is 15 residues. The CDR3 DNA is TGTGCCAGCAGCTTGAGGAATAGGGCAGACTATGGCTACACCTTC. Its translation is CASSLRNRADYGYTF. The full variable domain, its missing parts supplied by reference TRBV5-6 and TRBJ1-2, is DAGVTQSPTHLIKTRGQQVTLRCSPKSGHDTVSWYQQALGQGPQFIFQYYEEEERQRGNFPDRFSGHQFPNYSSELNVNALLLGDSALYLCASSLRNRADYGYTFGSGTRLTVV.

The chain couples TRBV9 to TRBJ2-4, with 7 bases identical to TRBD2. The V segment lost 3 bases and the J segment 4 bases; nucleotides outside the gene matches: 10. This CDR3 is built from 16 residues. Germline CDR1 is SGDLS and CDR2 is YYNGEE. The CDR3 coding sequence is TGTGCCAGCAGCGACACTCCCCGGGACTATAAAAACATTCAGTACTTC. It translates to CASSDTPRDYKNIQYF.

The J gene is TRBJ1-3, the V gene TRBV7-2; a possible D gene is TRBD1 (5 bases). Germline V gives CDR1 SGHTA, CDR2 FQGNSA. CDR3 size: 15 residues. The V end lost 1 base, the J end lost 0 bases, and 7 bases lay between the germline ends. CDR3 sequence: CASSLGQLSGNTIYF. For the CDR3, the DNA is TGTGCCAGCAGCTTAGGACAGCTCTCTGGAAACACCATATATTTT.

The rearrangement links TRBV19 to TRBJ1-5; possibly TRBD1 for D (6 bases). CDR1 LNHDA and CDR2 SQIVND come from the germline V gene (reference sequence). The CDR3 has 16 residues. Trimming pared 7 bases from V and 2 bases from J, leaving 18 bases between. CDR3 loop: CASILTGGRGNQPQHF. The CDR3 coding sequence is TGTGCCAGTATCCTGACAGGTGGACGTGGCAATCAGCCCCAGCATTTT.

J is TRBJ1-2 and V is TRBV12-3 or TRBV12-4; maybe TRBD1 (6 bases). Trimming took off 8 bases at V and 3 bases at J, with 16 bases between the two ends. The CDR3 contains 14 residues. The CDR3 loop is CASGRAGADYGYTF. CDR3 nucleotides: TGTGCCAGCGGCCGGGCAGGGGCGGACTATGGCTACACCTTC.

The chain joins TRBV12-3 or TRBV12-4 to TRBJ2-1; no definite D call. Matching the DNA end better, TRBJ2-7 makes the J call doubtful. The CDR3 runs 14 residues. This chain's CDR3 is CASSPERSYNEQYF. DNA of the CDR3: TGTGCCAGCAGCCCAGAGAGGTCCTACAATGAGCAGTACTTC.

This clonotype was observed a handful of times. The chain has TRBV29-1 and TRBJ2-4; possible D gene TRBD2, 5 bases. Looked up from germline, CDR1 is SQVTM and CDR2 is ANQGSEA. Trimming shortened V by 6 bases and J by 0 bases, and 12 bases separated the two germline ends. The CDR3 sequence is 14 residues long. CDR3 amino acids: CSVRVQLAKNIQYF. In DNA form, the CDR3 reads TGCAGCGTGAGGGTCCAGTTAGCCAAAAACATTCAGTACTTC.

At least ten counts were recorded for this clonotype. The chain's CDR3 is CASSQAPTQGYEQYF. The CDR3, as DNA: TGTGCCAGCAGCCAAGCCCCCACACAGGGTTACGAGCAGTACTTC. The rearrangement joins TRBV4-2 to TRBJ2-7; D might be TRBD1 (6 bases). V shed 1 base and J shed 4 bases, with 14 bases lying between them. This CDR3 is built from 15 residues. Germline V gene sequence: CDR1 LGHNA, CDR2 YNFKEQ.

This clonotype has just a few counts. The chain uses TRBV6-5 and TRBJ1-2, with D perhaps matching TRBD1 (6 bases). Germline V gene data show CDR1 as MNHEY and CDR2 as SVGAGI. This CDR3 spans 13 amino acids. Trimming left V 0 bases short and J 7 bases short, with 9 bases between. CDR3 protein: CASSYSQGGGYTF. The CDR3 DNA is TGTGCCAGCAGTTACTCACAGGGAGGTGGCTACACCTTC.

This clonotype was picked up a small number of times. CDR3 residues: CASSLTHAPNNEQFF. The CDR3 bases are TGTGCCAGCAGTCTCACTCATGCGCCTAACAATGAGCAGTTCTTC. The rearrangement joins TRBV6-5 to TRBJ2-1; D gene ambiguous. This CDR3 spans 15 amino acids. Deletions cut 5 bases from V and 5 bases from J, with 16 bases between. The V gene's germline CDR1 is MNHEY and CDR2 SVGAGI.

The J gene is TRBJ1-1, the V gene TRBV27, with no clear D. V was cut by 2 bases and J by 5 bases, with 9 bases left in between. CDR1 is MNHEY and CDR2 is SMNVEV in the germline V gene (reference sequence). The CDR3 runs 13 residues. The CDR3 region is CASSLMGETEAFF. DNA for the CDR3: TGTGCCAGCAGTTTAATGGGTGAAACTGAAGCTTTCTTT.

The chain carries TRBV7-2 and TRBJ2-5; D ambiguous. V lost 2 bases and J 4 bases, leaving 5 bases between the germline ends. The CDR3 totals 12 residues. CDR1 is SGHTA and CDR2 is FQGNSA in the germline V gene. The CDR3 region is CASSLWAETQYF. For the CDR3, the DNA is TGTGCCAGCAGCTTATGGGCAGAGACCCAGTACTTC.

A few counts support this clonotype. A read error may explain this, as a much larger clone is one base away. V is TRBV11-1 and J is TRBJ2-1; D may be TRBD1 (6 bases). The V end was cut by 6 bases, the J end by 13 bases, with 25 bases between. The CDR3 sequence is 15 residues long. Germline V gene lookup returns CDR1 SGHAT and CDR2 FQDESV (reference sequence). This CDR3 is CASRQDNTKGETQFF. CDR3 coding DNA: TGTGCCAGCAGGCAGGACAACACAAAGGGGGAGACCCAGTTCTTC. Looking up the rest from reference TRBV11-1 and TRBJ2-1 gives the full variable domain: EAEVAQSPRYKITEKSQAVAFWCDPISGHATLYWYRQILGQGPELLVQFQDESVVDDSQLPKDRFSAERLKGVDSTLKIQPAELGDSAMYLCASRQDNTKGETQFFGPGTRLTVL.

The rearrangement uses TRBV27 and TRBJ2-3; D is ambiguous. The CDR3 covers 13 residues. The germline CDR1 and CDR2 sequences are MNHEY and SMNVEV (reference sequence). V lost 4 bases and J lost 7, with 12 bases in between. Here the CDR3 DNA reads TGTGCCAGCAGTTCCTCCACGGCGTATACGCAGTATTTT. Translation gives CASSSSTAYTQYF.

The J gene is TRBJ2-1, the V gene TRBV7-6; 9 bases match TRBD2. This CDR3 region has 16 residues. J was trimmed by 2 bases and V by 5 bases; bases with no gene match: 7. CDR1 is SGHVS, CDR2 FNYEAQ, per germline. The CDR3 is CASSRGTSPPYNEQFF. The DNA of the CDR3 is TGTGCCAGCAGCCGAGGGACTAGCCCACCCTACAATGAGCAGTTCTTC. Full variable domain (outside the CDR3, taken from reference TRBV7-6 and TRBJ2-1): GAGVSQSPRYKVTKRGQDVALRCDPISGHVSLYWYRQALGQGPEFLTYFNYEAQQDKSGLPNDRFSAERPEGSISTLTIQRTEQRDSAMYRCASSRGTSPPYNEQFFGPGTRLTVL.

This clonotype occurred a few times. This chain joins TRBV3-1 and TRBJ2-7; the match to TRBD1 covers 8 bases. The CDR3 loop spans 17 amino acids. V dropped 0 bases and J dropped 5; count of bases not matched to a gene: 12. From germline, CDR1 is LGHDT and CDR2 YNNKEL (reference sequence). This CDR3 reads CASSQDPRLTGGNEQYF. The CDR3 bases are TGTGCCAGCAGCCAAGATCCCCGGTTAACAGGGGGGAACGAGCAGTACTTC.

This clonotype was counted between two and nine times. The CDR3 DNA follows: TGTGCCAGCAGCGTAGAAGGGGGCACAGATACGCAGTATTTT. Translated: CASSVEGGTDTQYF. This chain connects TRBV9 to TRBJ2-3; possible D gene TRBD1, 5 bases. The CDR3 loop spans 14 amino acids. Germline V lookup: CDR1 SGDLS, CDR2 YYNGEE. Trimming took off 0 bases at V and 1 base at J, with 6 bases between the two ends.

V is TRBV20-1 and J is TRBJ2-7; D uncertain. This CDR3 is built from 16 residues. Between the trimmed V and J ends, which lost 1 base and 7 bases, there was a span of 23 bases. Germline V gene lookup returns CDR1 DFQATT and CDR2 SNEGSKA (reference sequence). Here the CDR3 reads CSARGSSPSSYNEQYF. The CDR3 DNA is TGCAGTGCTAGAGGGAGCAGCCCAAGCTCCTACAATGAGCAGTACTTC.

Details on this clonotype: This could be a read error, since a much larger clone is one nucleotide away. The gene calls are TRBV29-1 and TRBJ1-2; no firm D call. CDR3 length: 11 residues. Germline V gives CDR1 SQVTM, CDR2 ANQGSEA. Here the CDR3 DNA reads TGCAGCGTTGTGGGCAACTATGGCCACACCTTC. It is translated as CSVVGNYGHTF.